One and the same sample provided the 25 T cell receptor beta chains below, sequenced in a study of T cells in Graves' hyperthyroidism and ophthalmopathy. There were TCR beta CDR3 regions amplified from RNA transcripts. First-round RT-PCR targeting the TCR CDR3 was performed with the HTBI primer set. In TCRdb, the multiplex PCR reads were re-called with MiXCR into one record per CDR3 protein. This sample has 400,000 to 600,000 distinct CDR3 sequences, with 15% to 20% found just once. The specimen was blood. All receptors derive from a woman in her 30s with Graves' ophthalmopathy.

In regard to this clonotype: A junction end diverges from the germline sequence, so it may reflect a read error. The CDR3 bases are TGTGCCCGCAGTTCAACCCACTCAAGACGGTTGAACACTGAAGCTTTCTTT. It specifies CARSSTHSRRLNTEAFF. The gene calls are TRBV28 and TRBJ1-1; D gene unclear. Germline CDR1 reads MDHEN; CDR2 reads SYDVKM. The CDR3 runs 17 residues.

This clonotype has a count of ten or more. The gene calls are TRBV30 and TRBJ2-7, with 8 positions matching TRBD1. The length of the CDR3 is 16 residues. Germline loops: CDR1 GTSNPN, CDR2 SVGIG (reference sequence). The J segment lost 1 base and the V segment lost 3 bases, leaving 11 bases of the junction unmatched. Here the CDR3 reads CAWSPPGQVMSYEQYF. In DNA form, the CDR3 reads TGTGCCTGGAGCCCTCCGGGACAGGTCATGTCCTACGAGCAGTACTTC.

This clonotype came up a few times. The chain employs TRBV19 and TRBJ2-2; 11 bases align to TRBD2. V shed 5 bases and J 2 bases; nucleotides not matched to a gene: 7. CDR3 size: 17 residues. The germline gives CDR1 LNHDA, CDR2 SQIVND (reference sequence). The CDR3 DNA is TGTGCCAGTAGTTCCCCGGGACTAGCGGAAAACACCGGGGAGCTGTTTTTT. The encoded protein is CASSSPGLAENTGELFF. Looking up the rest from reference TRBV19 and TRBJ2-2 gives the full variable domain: DGGITQSPKYLFRKEGQNVTLSCEQNLNHDAMYWYRQDPGQGLRLIYYSQIVNDFQKGDIAEGYSVSREKKESFPLTVTSAQKNPTAFYLCASSSPGLAENTGELFFGEGSRLTVL.

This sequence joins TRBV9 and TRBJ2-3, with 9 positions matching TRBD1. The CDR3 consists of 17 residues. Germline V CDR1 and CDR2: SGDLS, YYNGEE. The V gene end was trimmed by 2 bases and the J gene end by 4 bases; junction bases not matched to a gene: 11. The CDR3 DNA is TGTGCCAGCAGCGTCGAGGGGACAGGGAGGAAGGCAGATACGCAGTATTTT. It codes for CASSVEGTGRKADTQYF.

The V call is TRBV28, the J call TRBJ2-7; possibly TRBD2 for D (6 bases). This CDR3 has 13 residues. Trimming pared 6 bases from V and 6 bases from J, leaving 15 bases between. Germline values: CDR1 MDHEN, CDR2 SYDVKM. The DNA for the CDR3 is TGTGCCAGCAGCTCCCCATTGGGGGGCGAGCAGTACTTC. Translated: CASSSPLGGEQYF.

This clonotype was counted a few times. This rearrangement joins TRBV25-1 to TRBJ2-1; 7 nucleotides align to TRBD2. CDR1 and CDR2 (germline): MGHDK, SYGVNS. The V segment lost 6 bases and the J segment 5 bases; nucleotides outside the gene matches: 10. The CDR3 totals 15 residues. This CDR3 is CASRRAGPANNEQFF. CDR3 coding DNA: TGTGCCAGCAGGCGAGCGGGACCTGCGAACAATGAGCAGTTCTTC.

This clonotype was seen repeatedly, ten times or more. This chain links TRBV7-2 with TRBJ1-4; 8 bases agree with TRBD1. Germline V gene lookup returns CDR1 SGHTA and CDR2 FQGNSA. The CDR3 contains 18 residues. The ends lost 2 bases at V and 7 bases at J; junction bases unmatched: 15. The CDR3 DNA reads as TGTGCCAGCAGCTTAATGCCCCCGGGACAGGAGTCGAGTGAAAAACTGTTTTTT. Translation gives CASSLMPPGQESSEKLFF.

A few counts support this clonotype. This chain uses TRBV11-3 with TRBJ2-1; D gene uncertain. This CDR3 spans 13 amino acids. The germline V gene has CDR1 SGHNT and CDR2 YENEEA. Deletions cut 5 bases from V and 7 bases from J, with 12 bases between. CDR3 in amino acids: CASSINRRNEQFF. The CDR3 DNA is TGTGCCAGCAGCATCAATCGACGGAATGAGCAGTTCTTC. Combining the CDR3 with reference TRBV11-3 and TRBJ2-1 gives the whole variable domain EAGVVQSPRYKIIEKKQPVAFWCNPISGHNTLYWYLQNLGQGPELLIRYENEEAVDDSQLPKDRFSAERLKGVDSTLKIQPAELGDSAVYLCASSINRRNEQFFGPGTRLTVL.

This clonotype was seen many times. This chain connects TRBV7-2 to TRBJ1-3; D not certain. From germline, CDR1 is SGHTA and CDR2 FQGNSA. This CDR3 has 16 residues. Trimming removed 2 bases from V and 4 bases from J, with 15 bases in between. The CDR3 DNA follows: TGTGCCAGCAGCTTAATTCCAGAAGCGCGAGGAAACACCATATATTTT. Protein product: CASSLIPEARGNTIYF.

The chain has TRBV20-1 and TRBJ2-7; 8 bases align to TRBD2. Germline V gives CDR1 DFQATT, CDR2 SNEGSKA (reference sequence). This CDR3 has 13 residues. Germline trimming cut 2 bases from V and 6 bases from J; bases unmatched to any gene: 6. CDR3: CSARPGTSSEQYF. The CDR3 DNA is TGCAGTGCTAGACCCGGGACTAGTTCCGAGCAGTACTTC.

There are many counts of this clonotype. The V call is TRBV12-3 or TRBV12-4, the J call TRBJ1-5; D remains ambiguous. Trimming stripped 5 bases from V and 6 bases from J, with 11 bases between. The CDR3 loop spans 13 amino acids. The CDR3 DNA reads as TGTGCCAGCAGTGCCGACGGGAGTCAGCCCCAGCATTTT. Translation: CASSADGSQPQHF.

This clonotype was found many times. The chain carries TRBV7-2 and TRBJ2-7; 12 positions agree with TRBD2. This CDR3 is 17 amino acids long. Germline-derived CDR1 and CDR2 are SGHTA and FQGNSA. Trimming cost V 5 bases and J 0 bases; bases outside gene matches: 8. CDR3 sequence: CASSLRLAGEGSYEQYF. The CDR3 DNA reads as TGTGCCAGCAGCCTACGACTAGCGGGAGAGGGCTCCTACGAGCAGTACTTC.

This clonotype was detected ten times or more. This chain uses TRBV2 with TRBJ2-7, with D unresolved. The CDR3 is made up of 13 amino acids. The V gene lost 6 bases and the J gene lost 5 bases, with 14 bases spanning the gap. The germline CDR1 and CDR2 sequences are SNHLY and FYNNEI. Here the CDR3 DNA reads TGTGCCAGCAGCCCTTCGTGGGTCAACGAGCAGTACTTC. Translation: CASSPSWVNEQYF.

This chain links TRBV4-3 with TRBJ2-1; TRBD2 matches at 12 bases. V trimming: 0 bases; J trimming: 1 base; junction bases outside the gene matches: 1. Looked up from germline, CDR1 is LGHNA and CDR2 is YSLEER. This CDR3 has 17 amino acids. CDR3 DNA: TGCGCCAGCAGCCAAGAAGGACTAGCGGGATCCTACAATGAGCAGTTCTTC. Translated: CASSQEGLAGSYNEQFF.

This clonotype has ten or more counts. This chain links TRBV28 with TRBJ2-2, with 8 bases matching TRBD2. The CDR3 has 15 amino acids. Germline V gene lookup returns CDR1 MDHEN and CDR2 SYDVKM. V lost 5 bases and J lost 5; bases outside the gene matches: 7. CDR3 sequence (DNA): TGTGCCAGCAGTAGGACGGGAGGGCCAACCGGGGAGCTGTTTTTT. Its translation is CASSRTGGPTGELFF.

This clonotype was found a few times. The CDR3 loop reads CASSLEGQKTNYGYTF. CDR3 nucleotide sequence: TGTGCCAGCAGCCTAGAGGGACAGAAAACTAACTATGGCTACACCTTC. The rearrangement uses TRBV3-2 and TRBJ1-2; the table's D gene call, TRBD1, was not cross checked with the DNA. TRBV3-2 is labeled a pseudogene. The CDR3 is made up of 16 amino acids.

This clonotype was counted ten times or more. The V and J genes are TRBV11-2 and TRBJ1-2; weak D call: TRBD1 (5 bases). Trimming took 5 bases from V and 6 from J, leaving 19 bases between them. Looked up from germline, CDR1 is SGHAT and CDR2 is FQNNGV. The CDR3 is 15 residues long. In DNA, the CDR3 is TGTGCCAGCAGCCTCGCGGGGGACGCGGGGCATGGCTACACCTTC. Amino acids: CASSLAGDAGHGYTF.

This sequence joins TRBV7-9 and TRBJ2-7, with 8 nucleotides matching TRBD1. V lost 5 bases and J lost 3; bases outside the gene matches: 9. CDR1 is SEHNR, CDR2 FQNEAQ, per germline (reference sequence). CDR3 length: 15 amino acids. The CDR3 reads CASSVDRGRVYEQYF. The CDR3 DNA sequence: TGTGCCAGCAGCGTCGACAGGGGCCGGGTCTACGAGCAGTACTTC.

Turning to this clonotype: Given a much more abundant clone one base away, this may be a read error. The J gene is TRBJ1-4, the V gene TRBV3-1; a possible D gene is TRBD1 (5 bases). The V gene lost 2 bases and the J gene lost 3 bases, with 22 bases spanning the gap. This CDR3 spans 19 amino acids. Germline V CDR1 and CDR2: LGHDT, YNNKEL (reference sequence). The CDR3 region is CASSQSQPGLSGPNEKLFF. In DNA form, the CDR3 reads TGTGCCAGCAGCCAATCCCAACCAGGGCTTAGTGGACCTAATGAAAAACTGTTTTTT.

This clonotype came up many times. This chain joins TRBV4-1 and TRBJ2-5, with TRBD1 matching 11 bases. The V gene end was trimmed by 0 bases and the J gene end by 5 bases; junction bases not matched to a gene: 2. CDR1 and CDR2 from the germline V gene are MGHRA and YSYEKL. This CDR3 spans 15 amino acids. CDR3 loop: CASSQDGTGGETQYF. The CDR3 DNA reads TGCGCCAGCAGCCAAGATGGGACAGGGGGGGAGACCCAGTACTTC.

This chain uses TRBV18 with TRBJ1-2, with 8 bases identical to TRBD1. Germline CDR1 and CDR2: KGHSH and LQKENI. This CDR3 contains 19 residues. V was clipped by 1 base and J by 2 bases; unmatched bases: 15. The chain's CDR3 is CASSPRSEDRGLRNYGYTF. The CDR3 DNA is TGTGCCAGCTCACCACGTTCTGAAGACAGGGGTTTGCGCAACTATGGCTACACCTTC.

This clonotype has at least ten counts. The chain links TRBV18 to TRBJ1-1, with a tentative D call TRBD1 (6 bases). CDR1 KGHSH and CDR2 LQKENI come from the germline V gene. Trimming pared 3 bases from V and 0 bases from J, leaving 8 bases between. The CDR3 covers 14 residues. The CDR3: CASSPWDMNTEAFF. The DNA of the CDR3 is TGTGCCAGCTCACCGTGGGACATGAACACTGAAGCTTTCTTT.

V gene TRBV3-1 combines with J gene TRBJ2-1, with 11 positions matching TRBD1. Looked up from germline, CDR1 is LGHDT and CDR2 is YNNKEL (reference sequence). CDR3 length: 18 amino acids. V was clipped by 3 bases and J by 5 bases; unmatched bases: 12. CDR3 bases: TGTGCCAGCAGCCACGGTTGGGGACAGGGGGGATTTAACAATGAGCAGTTCTTC. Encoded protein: CASSHGWGQGGFNNEQFF.

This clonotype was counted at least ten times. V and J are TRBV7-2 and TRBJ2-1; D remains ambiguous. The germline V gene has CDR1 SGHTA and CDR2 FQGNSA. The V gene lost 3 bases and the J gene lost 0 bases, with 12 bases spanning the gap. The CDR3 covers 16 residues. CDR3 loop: CASSLGWLHSYNEQFF. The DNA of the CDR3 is TGTGCCAGCAGCTTGGGTTGGCTCCACTCCTACAATGAGCAGTTCTTC.

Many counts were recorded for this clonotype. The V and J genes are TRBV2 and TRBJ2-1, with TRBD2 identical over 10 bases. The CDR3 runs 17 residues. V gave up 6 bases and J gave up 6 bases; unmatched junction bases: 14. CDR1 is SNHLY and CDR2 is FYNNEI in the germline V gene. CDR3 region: CASSLLAGRYQGNEQFF. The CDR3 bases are TGTGCCAGCAGCTTACTAGCGGGACGCTACCAAGGCAATGAGCAGTTCTTC.